The rows below give T cell receptor beta chains drawn from one sample of a study of regulatory T cells in long-lasting Graves disease. TCRdb itself ran the multiplex PCR reads through MiXCR, one entry per CDR3 protein. In the table there are approximately 230,000 distinct CDR3 sequences, 15% to 20% of which are singletons. Specimen: peripheral blood mononuclear cells (PBMCs), collected at new diagnosis, from a patient treated with antithyroid drugs. The source is a female donor with Graves disease. Both conserved end residues are part of each CDR3. Each record gives: V gene, D gene, clone size, J gene, CDR3 DNA, CDR3 protein. The D gene is left open where the match is weak. Size tells how often a clone was seen (once, few, many) or the class of an expanded clone, and some rows leave it out.

v_gene: TRBV5-1
d_gene: TRBD2
abundance: many
j_gene: TRBJ2-7
CDR3nt: TGCGCCAGCAGCTTGGCCTCGACTAGCCGGTACGAGCAGTACTTC
CDR3aa: CASSLASTSRYEQYF

v_gene: TRBV27
d_gene: TRBD2
abundance: -
j_gene: TRBJ2-1
CDR3nt: TGTGCCAGCAGTTTCGAGCTAGCGGAGAGGAATGAGCAGTTCTTC
CDR3aa: CASSFELAERNEQFF

v_gene: TRBV11-2
d_gene: TRBD1
abundance: -
j_gene: TRBJ2-1
CDR3nt: TGTGCCAGCAGCCTCCGACAGGGGGCGGGCTACAATGAGCAGTTCTTC
CDR3aa: CASSLRQGAGYNEQFF

v_gene: TRBV25-1
d_gene: TRBD1
abundance: once
j_gene: TRBJ2-5
CDR3nt: TGTGCCAGCAGTGACCCAATCCGGGACAGAGAGACCCAGTACTTC
CDR3aa: CASSDPIRDRETQYF

v_gene: TRBV20-1
d_gene: TRBD1
abundance: many
j_gene: TRBJ1-1
CDR3nt: TGCAGTGCGAGACAGGGGGCCACTGAAGCTTTCTTT
CDR3aa: CSARQGATEAFF

v_gene: TRBV24-1
d_gene: -
abundance: many
j_gene: TRBJ2-1
CDR3nt: TGTGCCACCAGTGATTTTGTAGCGGAGTTGAATGAGCAGTTCTTC
CDR3aa: CATSDFVAELNEQFF

v_gene: TRBV6-1
d_gene: TRBD2
abundance: -
j_gene: TRBJ2-3
CDR3nt: TGTGCCAGCAGTGAAGAGGGAGGGCCCGATACGCAGTATTTT
CDR3aa: CASSEEGGPDTQYF

v_gene: TRBV11-2
d_gene: -
abundance: -
j_gene: TRBJ1-4
CDR3nt: TGTGCCAGCAGCTTAGGGGTGGAGGAAAAACTGTTTTTT
CDR3aa: CASSLGVEEKLFF

v_gene: TRBV2
d_gene: -
abundance: many
j_gene: TRBJ2-6
CDR3nt: TGTGCCAGCAGACCCGGGTCTGGGGCCAACGTCCTGACTTTC
CDR3aa: CASRPGSGANVLTF

v_gene: TRBV20-1
d_gene: -
abundance: many
j_gene: TRBJ1-6
CDR3nt: TGCAGTGCTAGAGACGCAAGGGGGGGAACAAATTCACCCCTCCACTTT
CDR3aa: CSARDARGGTNSPLHF

v_gene: TRBV4-3
d_gene: -
abundance: many
j_gene: TRBJ1-6
CDR3nt: TGCGCCAGCAGGGCCGATAATTCACCCCTCCACTTT
CDR3aa: CASRADNSPLHF

v_gene: TRBV2
d_gene: -
abundance: many
j_gene: TRBJ1-4
CDR3nt: TGTGCCAGCAGACTCCTAAACAGTAGCGAAAAACTGTTTTTT
CDR3aa: CASRLLNSSEKLFF

v_gene: TRBV11-2
d_gene: -
abundance: many
j_gene: TRBJ1-3
CDR3nt: TGTGCCAGCAGCTTAAGAAACTCTGGAAACACCATATATTTT
CDR3aa: CASSLRNSGNTIYF

v_gene: TRBV10-1
d_gene: -
abundance: many
j_gene: TRBJ2-3
CDR3nt: TGCGCCAGCAGCGGACGATTCGCAGATACGCAGTATTTT
CDR3aa: CASSGRFADTQYF

v_gene: TRBV9
d_gene: -
abundance: many
j_gene: TRBJ2-5
CDR3nt: TGTGCCAGCAGCGCCTCGACTTGGGGGGAGACCCAGTACTTC
CDR3aa: CASSASTWGETQYF

v_gene: TRBV7-3
d_gene: -
abundance: many
j_gene: TRBJ2-6
CDR3nt: TGTGCCAGCAGCCTGACAGGTGTGTCTGGGGCCAACGTCCTGACTTTC
CDR3aa: CASSLTGVSGANVLTF

v_gene: TRBV2
d_gene: TRBD1
abundance: many
j_gene: TRBJ1-4
CDR3nt: TGTGCCAGCAGGCTCGCCCCGACAGGGTATGAAAAACTGTTTTTT
CDR3aa: CASRLAPTGYEKLFF

v_gene: TRBV12-3/TRBV12-4
d_gene: TRBD2
abundance: many
j_gene: TRBJ2-1
CDR3nt: TGTGCCAGCAGTTTCGGCACTAGCGGGAGTGGCTCCTACAATGAGCAGTTCTTC
CDR3aa: CASSFGTSGSGSYNEQFF

v_gene: TRBV7-6
d_gene: TRBD1
abundance: -
j_gene: TRBJ1-1
CDR3nt: TGTGCCAGCAGCCAGGGACAGCAGAACACTGAAGCTTTCTTT
CDR3aa: CASSQGQQNTEAFF

v_gene: TRBV6-5
d_gene: TRBD1
abundance: few
j_gene: TRBJ2-7
CDR3nt: TGTGCCAGCAGTTCCCTCTCGACAGGGCACGAGCAGTACTTC
CDR3aa: CASSSLSTGHEQYF

v_gene: TRBV10-2
d_gene: -
abundance: many
j_gene: TRBJ1-6
CDR3nt: TGCGCCAGCAGTGAGTCGCGCAGCCGAAATAATTCACCCCTCCACTTT
CDR3aa: CASSESRSRNNSPLHF

v_gene: TRBV20-1
d_gene: TRBD1
abundance: many
j_gene: TRBJ1-2
CDR3nt: TGCAGTGCTAGAGGGCGGACAGGGTATGGCTACACCTTC
CDR3aa: CSARGRTGYGYTF

v_gene: TRBV20-1
d_gene: -
abundance: many
j_gene: TRBJ2-1
CDR3nt: TGCAGTGCCCTTTCCTCGGCTACTTCCATGTCTGAGCAGTTCTTC
CDR3aa: CSALSSATSMSEQFF

v_gene: TRBV2
d_gene: -
abundance: many
j_gene: TRBJ2-6
CDR3nt: TGTGCCAGAAGGGTTTATGGGGCCAACGTCCTGACTTTC
CDR3aa: CARRVYGANVLTF

v_gene: TRBV19
d_gene: TRBD1
abundance: -
j_gene: TRBJ1-5
CDR3nt: TGTGCCAGTAGTGACGAGTTCCCGGGACAGGGTTTGGCTCAGCCCCAGCATTTT
CDR3aa: CASSDEFPGQGLAQPQHF

v_gene: TRBV6-4
d_gene: TRBD2
abundance: few
j_gene: TRBJ2-3
CDR3nt: TGTGCCAGCAGCCAACTAGCGGGAGGCACAGATACGCAGTATTTT
CDR3aa: CASSQLAGGTDTQYF

v_gene: TRBV11-2
d_gene: -
abundance: many
j_gene: TRBJ2-7
CDR3nt: TGTGCCAGCAGCGTACCGGGGACGGCCCCCTACGAGCAGTACTTC
CDR3aa: CASSVPGTAPYEQYF

v_gene: TRBV15
d_gene: -
abundance: many
j_gene: TRBJ2-2
CDR3nt: TGTGCCACCAGCAGACACACCGGGGAGCTGTTTTTT
CDR3aa: CATSRHTGELFF

v_gene: TRBV12-3/TRBV12-4
d_gene: -
abundance: many
j_gene: TRBJ1-3
CDR3nt: TGTGCCAGCAGTTTGGAGCAACACTCTGGAAACACCATATATTTT
CDR3aa: CASSLEQHSGNTIYF

v_gene: TRBV6-2/TRBV6-3
d_gene: TRBD1
abundance: many
j_gene: TRBJ2-1
CDR3nt: TGTGCCAGCAGTTACAGCAGGGGGCTCTACAATGAGCAGTTCTTC
CDR3aa: CASSYSRGLYNEQFF

v_gene: TRBV6-1
d_gene: -
abundance: many
j_gene: TRBJ1-2
CDR3nt: TGTGCCAGCACGGGATTTCTCTATGGCTACACCTTC
CDR3aa: CASTGFLYGYTF

v_gene: TRBV20-1
d_gene: -
abundance: many
j_gene: TRBJ2-7
CDR3nt: TGCAGTGTCACCCACGGGGGAAGCTCCTACGAGCAGTACTTC
CDR3aa: CSVTHGGSSYEQYF

v_gene: TRBV4-1
d_gene: TRBD1
abundance: many
j_gene: TRBJ2-7
CDR3nt: TGCGCCAGCAGCCAAGAGGACAGGGTGTCCTACGAGCAGTACTTC
CDR3aa: CASSQEDRVSYEQYF

v_gene: TRBV5-6
d_gene: -
abundance: many
j_gene: TRBJ2-1
CDR3nt: TGTGCCAGCAGCTTGGCGGTAGACTCCTACAATGAGCAGTTCTTC
CDR3aa: CASSLAVDSYNEQFF

v_gene: TRBV19
d_gene: TRBD1
abundance: few
j_gene: TRBJ1-2
CDR3nt: TGTGCCAGTAGTATCAGGGGACAGGGACAGGGCTACACCTTC
CDR3aa: CASSIRGQGQGYTF

v_gene: TRBV29-1
d_gene: TRBD2
abundance: once
j_gene: TRBJ2-7
CDR3nt: TGCAGCGTGCTGACTAGCGGGAGGGCCGGGTACGAGCAGTACTTC
CDR3aa: CSVLTSGRAGYEQYF

v_gene: TRBV7-6
d_gene: -
abundance: many
j_gene: TRBJ2-7
CDR3nt: TGTGCCAGCAGCTTAGAGTGGGGGTACGAGCAGTACTTC
CDR3aa: CASSLEWGYEQYF

v_gene: TRBV20-1
d_gene: -
abundance: -
j_gene: TRBJ2-7
CDR3nt: TGCAGTGCTAGAGATTTCGGGGCACACGGGGTCCACGAGCAGTACTTC
CDR3aa: CSARDFGAHGVHEQYF

v_gene: TRBV20-1
d_gene: -
abundance: many
j_gene: TRBJ2-7
CDR3nt: TGCAGTGCTAGGCCCAGGAGGGCCTCATCTAACTACGAGCAGTACTTC
CDR3aa: CSARPRRASSNYEQYF

v_gene: TRBV7-2
d_gene: -
abundance: many
j_gene: TRBJ1-1
CDR3nt: TGTGCCAGCAGCTTACGGACCCTTTCCATGGAAGCTTTCTTT
CDR3aa: CASSLRTLSMEAFF